The 25 T cell receptor beta chains below all came from one sample that was sequenced in a study of cytomegalovirus exposure and HLA in healthy donors. 60 Vbeta and 13 Jbeta primers were used in PCR. Using immunoSEQ multiplex PCR, the repertoire was profiled, and TCRdb retains in-frame clones only, with some absent. The table records 150,000 to 200,000 clones, around four fifths of them present only once. Source material: PBMCs. The source of these receptors is a female donor in good health and CMV-seronegative.

The chain recombines TRBV18 with TRBJ2-7; 8 bases align to TRBD1. The CDR3 has 15 amino acids. Trimming took 4 bases from V and 5 from J; bases not matched to a gene: 10. Germline-derived CDR1 and CDR2 are KGHSH and LQKENI. The CDR3 loop is CASSLARAGGHEQYF. CDR3 DNA sequence: TGTGCCAGCTCACTGGCTAGGGCAGGGGGCCACGAGCAGTACTTC.

This sequence joins TRBV7-2 and TRBJ2-1, with 12 positions matching TRBD2. CDR1 is SGHTA and CDR2 is FQGNSA in the germline V gene. This CDR3 is 17 amino acids long. V lost 5 bases to trimming and J lost 7 bases; unmatched junction nucleotides: 12. The CDR3 here is CASSVTSGGPVRNEQFF. The CDR3 region has the DNA TGTGCCAGCAGCGTAACTAGCGGGGGGCCGGTTCGAAATGAGCAGTTCTTC.

The chain joins TRBV6-1 to TRBJ2-1; 9 bases fit TRBD2. Per the germline V gene, CDR1 is MNHNS and CDR2 is SASEGT. The CDR3 sequence is 17 residues long. The V gene end was trimmed by 4 bases and the J gene end by 4 bases; junction bases not matched to a gene: 11. DNA for the CDR3: TGTGCCAGCAGTGGGTATAGCGGGAGTGGGGCTTACAATGAGCAGTTCTTC. This translates into CASSGYSGSGAYNEQFF.

The rearrangement uses TRBV5-4 and TRBJ2-3, with 8 bases lining up with TRBD2. V trimming: 4 bases; J trimming: 4 bases; junction bases outside the gene matches: 5. The length of the CDR3 is 14 residues. Germline CDR1 reads SGHNT; CDR2 reads YYREEE (reference sequence). The CDR3 coding sequence is TGTGCCAGCAGCACCGGGACTAGGGCAGATACGCAGTATTTT. Translated: CASSTGTRADTQYF.

The rearrangement joins TRBV4-3 to TRBJ2-1, with 10 bases that match TRBD2. The CDR3 has 16 residues. Germline V gives CDR1 LGHNA, CDR2 YSLEER. J lost 3 bases, V lost 1 base, and 3 bases had no gene match. The CDR3 loop is CASSQGPSGSYNEQFF. The DNA for the CDR3 is TGCGCCAGCAGCCAAGGTCCTAGCGGGAGCTACAATGAGCAGTTCTTC.

The sample holds a few counts of this clone. The chain links TRBV28 to TRBJ1-4, with D maybe TRBD1 (5 bases). The V end lost 8 bases, the J end lost 8 bases, and 18 bases lay between the germline ends. In germline, CDR1 is MDHEN, CDR2 SYDVKM. The length of the CDR3 is 14 residues. In nucleotides, the CDR3 is TGTGCCAGCTCGAGGGGAGGGATGGAAGAAAAACTGTTTTTT. Amino acid sequence: CASSRGGMEEKLFF.

The gene calls are TRBV6-1 and TRBJ2-7; D possibly corresponds to TRBD2 (6 bases). Looked up from germline, CDR1 is MNHNS and CDR2 is SASEGT. The CDR3 totals 17 residues. Trimming cost V 0 bases and J 0 bases, with 15 bases left between them. This chain's CDR3 is CASSEATIVGGSYEQYF. The CDR3 DNA follows: TGTGCCAGCAGTGAAGCCACTATCGTCGGGGGCTCCTACGAGCAGTACTTC.

Worth noting for this clone: The junction shows a germline mismatch at one end, possibly a read error. At the DNA level, this CDR3 is encoded by other sequences in the same sample as well. The chain combines TRBV7-3 with TRBJ2-3; no reliable D call. CDR3 length equals 12 residues. CDR1 is SGHTA and CDR2 is FQGTGA in the germline V gene. Written as DNA, the CDR3 is TGTGCCAGCAGCTTAAGCAGAGATACGCAGTATTTT. This translates into CASSLSRDTQYF.

This clone was detected only once. The J gene is TRBJ2-3, the V gene TRBV6-5; D possibly corresponds to TRBD1 (6 bases). The CDR3 has 15 amino acids. Looked up from germline, CDR1 is MNHEY and CDR2 is SVGAGI. Between the trimmed V and J ends, which lost 2 bases and 0 bases, there was a span of 9 bases. The CDR3 protein is CASSYEGVSTDTQYF. The CDR3 bases are TGTGCCAGCAGTTACGAGGGGGTAAGCACAGATACGCAGTATTTT.

This clone occurred a few times. The chain recombines TRBV15 with TRBJ1-4, with D uncertain. V lost 1 base and J 1 base, leaving 7 bases between the germline ends. CDR1 is LNHNV and CDR2 is YYDKDF in the germline V gene (reference sequence). The CDR3 is 15 residues long. Written as DNA, the CDR3 is TGTGCCACCAGCAGAGGGCAGCGAACTAATGAAAAACTGTTTTTT. Translated: CATSRGQRTNEKLFF.

This sequence joins TRBV19 and TRBJ1-4, with 7 bases lining up with TRBD1. This CDR3 contains 16 residues. Per the germline V gene, CDR1 is LNHDA and CDR2 is SQIVND (reference sequence). Trimming cost V 3 bases and J 3 bases; bases outside gene matches: 7. The CDR3 sequence: CASSMIGDRANEKLFF. DNA for the CDR3: TGTGCCAGTAGTATGATCGGGGACAGAGCTAATGAAAAACTGTTTTTT.

The chain has TRBV28 and TRBJ1-2, with D perhaps TRBD1 (6 bases). V was cut by 5 bases and J by 4 bases, with 17 bases left in between. This CDR3 is built from 15 residues. Germline loops: CDR1 MDHEN, CDR2 SYDVKM. The CDR3 region is CASSTRTDDIYGYTF. Here the CDR3 DNA reads TGTGCCAGCAGTACCCGGACAGACGATATCTATGGCTACACCTTC.

V gene TRBV5-4 combines with J gene TRBJ1-2; no definite D call. The CDR3 totals 13 residues. Trimming took off 1 base at V and 7 bases at J, with 11 bases between the two ends. CDR1 is SGHNT, CDR2 YYREEE, per germline (reference sequence). The DNA of the CDR3 is TGTGCCAGCAGCTTGACCGACTTCTCTGGCTACACCTTC. Its protein is CASSLTDFSGYTF.

V is TRBV4-1 and J is TRBJ1-1; 7 bases match TRBD1. The CDR3 consists of 16 residues. Germline assignment: CDR1 MGHRA and CDR2 YSYEKL. J was trimmed by 2 bases and V by 3 bases; bases with no gene match: 9. The CDR3 protein is CASSQRDRVSNTEAFF. In DNA, the CDR3 is TGCGCCAGCAGCCAGCGAGACAGGGTGAGTAACACTGAAGCTTTCTTT.

The genes are TRBV19 and TRBJ2-7; D is ambiguous. Germline CDR1 is LNHDA and CDR2 is SQIVND (reference sequence). Trimming took off 6 bases at V and 1 base at J, with 4 bases between the two ends. This CDR3 has 11 residues. The CDR3: CASSQSYEQYF. The CDR3 DNA sequence: TGTGCCAGTAGCCAATCCTACGAGCAGTACTTC.

The chain's CDR3 is CASSLGSGRSYEQYF. Written as DNA, the CDR3 is TGTGCCAGCAGTTTGGGTAGCGGGAGATCCTACGAGCAGTACTTC. The chain couples TRBV28 to TRBJ2-7; TRBD2 matches at 9 bases. J was trimmed by 1 base and V by 3 bases; bases with no gene match: 4. CDR1 is MDHEN and CDR2 is SYDVKM in the germline V gene. This CDR3 comprises 15 residues.

The V and J genes are TRBV28 and TRBJ2-7; 7 nucleotides match TRBD2. This CDR3 has 14 amino acids. The germline CDR1 and CDR2 sequences are MDHEN and SYDVKM. J gave up 0 bases and V 2 bases, and 1 base lay outside the gene matches. The CDR3 loop is CASSLAGDSYEQYF. Here the CDR3 DNA reads TGTGCCAGCAGTTTAGCGGGAGACTCCTACGAGCAGTACTTC. Full variable domain (missing parts from reference TRBV28 and TRBJ2-7): DVKVTQSSRYLVKRTGEKVFLECVQDMDHENMFWYRQDPGLGLRLIYFSYDVKMKEKGDIPEGYSVSREKKERFSLILESASTNQTSMYLCASSLAGDSYEQYFGPGTRLTVT.

The chain combines TRBV7-9 with TRBJ1-6; D perhaps matches TRBD1 (5 bases). Germline assignment: CDR1 SEHNR and CDR2 FQNEAQ (reference sequence). Between the trimmed V and J ends, which lost 7 bases and 9 bases, there was a span of 13 bases. This CDR3 is built from 13 residues. CDR3 region: CASTADNFSPLHF. The CDR3 DNA reads TGTGCCAGCACCGCGGACAACTTTTCACCCCTCCACTTT.

DNA for the CDR3: TGTGCCAGCAGCCTAGGGGGCAGTTCCTACGAGCAGTACTTC. It specifies CASSLGGSSYEQYF. The rearrangement joins TRBV9 to TRBJ2-7; TRBD1 matches at 7 bases. J gave up 1 base and V 4 bases, and 5 bases lay outside the gene matches. This CDR3 spans 14 amino acids. Germline V gene sequence: CDR1 SGDLS, CDR2 YYNGEE.

The chain carries TRBV2 and TRBJ1-5, with TRBD1 identical over 10 bases. This CDR3 has 16 residues. Germline V gene lookup returns CDR1 SNHLY and CDR2 FYNNEI. V dropped 4 bases and J dropped 6; count of bases not matched to a gene: 9. CDR3 sequence: CASSGADRGHRQPQHF. The CDR3 coding sequence is TGTGCCAGCAGTGGAGCCGACAGGGGGCATCGTCAGCCCCAGCATTTT.

The V and J genes are TRBV30 and TRBJ1-5, with TRBD1 matching 10 bases. Germline V gives CDR1 GTSNPN, CDR2 SVGIG (reference sequence). J was trimmed by 9 bases and V by 4 bases; bases with no gene match: 6. The CDR3 contains 13 residues. In DNA, the CDR3 is TGTGCCTGGATCGGGACAGGGGAAGGGCCCCAGCATTTT. It specifies CAWIGTGEGPQHF.

This sequence joins TRBV7-2 and TRBJ1-2, with 10 nucleotides matching TRBD1. From germline, CDR1 is SGHTA and CDR2 FQGNSA. Unmatched junction bases numbered 11, after V lost 3 bases and J lost 7 bases. The CDR3 extends over 16 amino acids. CDR3 DNA: TGTGCCAGCAGCTTCGCGACAGGGGGCGCGACCTTTGGCTACACCTTC. Translated, it gives CASSFATGGATFGYTF.

This clone was observed a single time. The DNA for the CDR3 is TGTGCCTGGAGTGTAGGAGGTCAAGAGACCCAGTACTTC. Encoded protein: CAWSVGGQETQYF. The chain uses TRBV30 and TRBJ2-5; TRBD2 might be the D (5 bases). The V gene's germline CDR1 is GTSNPN and CDR2 SVGIG (reference sequence). CDR3 length: 13 amino acids. V was trimmed by 0 bases and J by 2 bases, leaving 7 bases between them.

The sample holds one count of this clone. CDR3 nucleotide sequence: TGCAGCGTTCAAGCGGGAGCCTCCTGGTCTGGGGCCAACGTCCTGACTTTC. Its translation is CSVQAGASWSGANVLTF. The V call is TRBV29-1, the J call TRBJ2-6; 8 nucleotides agree with TRBD2. This CDR3 comprises 17 residues. Trimming removed 5 bases from V and 1 base from J; junction bases left unmatched: 10. Germline V lookup: CDR1 SQVTM, CDR2 ANQGSEA.

This clone was counted a few times. The chain joins TRBV7-9 to TRBJ2-7; a weak D match, TRBD2 (5 bases). The CDR3 contains 13 residues. V lost 0 bases, J lost 7 bases, and 10 bases lay in between. The germline V gene encodes CDR1 SEHNR and CDR2 FQNEAQ (reference sequence). The chain's CDR3 is CASSLAGRGEQYF. CDR3 DNA sequence: TGTGCCAGCAGCTTAGCAGGTCGGGGAGAGCAGTACTTC.